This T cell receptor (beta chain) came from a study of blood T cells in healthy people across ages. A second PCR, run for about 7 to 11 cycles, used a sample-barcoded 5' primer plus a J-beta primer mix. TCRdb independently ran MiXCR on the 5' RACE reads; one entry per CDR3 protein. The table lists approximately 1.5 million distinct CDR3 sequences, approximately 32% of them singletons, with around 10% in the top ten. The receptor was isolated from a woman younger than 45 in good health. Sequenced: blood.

In DNA form, the CDR3 reads TGTGCCATCAGGCGTAACCGGGACACGACCATCTTCGGGACTAGCGGGCAAAATGAGCAGTTCTTC. Translation gives CAIRRNRDTTIFGTSGQNEQFF. The chain has TRBV10-3 and TRBJ2-1; 12 bases map to TRBD2. V lost 6 bases and J lost 7; bases outside the gene matches: 28. CDR3 length: 22 amino acids. Germline-derived CDR1 and CDR2 are ENHRY and SYGVKD.